The 17 T cell receptor beta chains in this list originate from one sample, sequenced in a study of T cells in Graves' hyperthyroidism and ophthalmopathy. Amplified TCR beta CDR3 regions derived from RNA transcripts. First-round RT-PCR targeting the TCR CDR3 was performed with the HTBI primer set. Via MiXCR, TCRdb re-called the multiplex PCR reads, giving one row per CDR3 protein. The sample has roughly 500,000 distinct CDR3 sequences; about 16% are singletons. Source material: blood. Receptors originate from a woman younger than 45 with Graves' ophthalmopathy.

Ten or more counts support this clonotype. CDR3 residues: CSASRDRGTYEQYF. Here the CDR3 DNA reads TGCAGTGCCTCCCGGGACAGGGGGACCTACGAGCAGTACTTC. The rearrangement uses TRBV20-1 and TRBJ2-7; 11 bases are shared with TRBD1. The CDR3 is made up of 14 amino acids. The germline gives CDR1 DFQATT, CDR2 SNEGSKA (reference sequence). Trimming took 6 bases from V and 2 from J; bases not matched to a gene: 6.

The J gene is TRBJ1-6, the V gene TRBV20-1; a weak D match, TRBD1 (5 bases). There are 13 residues in the CDR3. Trimming cost V 4 bases and J 7 bases, with 11 bases left between them. The germline CDR1 and CDR2 sequences are DFQATT and SNEGSKA (reference sequence). CDR3 amino acids: CSAIVQGNSPLHF. The CDR3 coding sequence is TGCAGTGCTATTGTCCAGGGCAATTCACCCCTCCACTTT.

The chain has TRBV7-9 and TRBJ1-3; D remains unclear. Germline V lookup: CDR1 SEHNR, CDR2 FQNEAQ (reference sequence). The CDR3 extends over 14 amino acids. V lost 6 bases to trimming and J lost 2 bases, with 11 bases between them. The CDR3 is CASRSRYAGNTIYF. CDR3 sequence (DNA): TGTGCCAGCAGGTCACGGTATGCTGGAAACACCATATATTTT. The whole variable domain, filled in from reference TRBV7-9 and TRBJ1-3, reads DTGVSQNPRHKITKRGQNVTFRCDPISEHNRLYWYRQTLGQGPEFLTYFQNEAQLEKSRLLSDRFSAERPKGSFSTLEIQRTEQGDSAMYLCASRSRYAGNTIYFGEGSWLTVV.

The chain uses TRBV10-3 and TRBJ2-7; 7 bases fit TRBD2. The CDR3 is 12 residues long. Germline CDR1 is ENHRY and CDR2 is SYGVKD. Trimming cost V 10 bases and J 2 bases; bases outside gene matches: 5. CDR3 sequence reads: CATQRGPYEQYF. The CDR3 coding sequence is TGTGCCACCCAGCGGGGACCCTACGAGCAGTACTTC.

This clonotype was observed many times. V gene TRBV7-2 combines with J gene TRBJ2-2; TRBD2 is a possible D gene (6 bases). Germline values: CDR1 SGHTA, CDR2 FQGNSA. The CDR3 has 17 amino acids. Trimming took 4 bases from V and 1 from J, leaving 16 bases between them. As DNA, the CDR3 is TGTGCCAGCAGCTCCTCCCCTGGTAGCGGGAACACCGGGGAGCTGTTTTTT. This sequence encodes CASSSSPGSGNTGELFF.

This chain uses TRBV6-2 or TRBV6-3 with TRBJ2-2, with 10 bases fitting TRBD2. CDR1 is MNHEY, CDR2 SVGEGT, per germline. After removal of 7 bases from V and 3 bases from J, the junction contained 8 bases not matched to a gene. There are 16 residues in the CDR3. The DNA of the CDR3 is TGTGCCAGCACCTTTCTAGCGGGAGTTCACACCGGGGAGCTGTTTTTT. Translating gives CASTFLAGVHTGELFF.

In its sample, this clonotype was seen a few times. The chain recombines TRBV5-8 with TRBJ2-3, with a tentative D call TRBD1 (6 bases). Germline values: CDR1 SGHTS, CDR2 YDEGEE. The V gene lost 3 bases and the J gene lost 0 bases, with 26 bases spanning the gap. CDR3 length: 20 residues. CDR3 DNA sequence: TGTGCCAGCAGCTCACCCACAAGGGGGACCACCCGCTCTAGCACAGATACGCAGTATTTT. Protein sequence: CASSSPTRGTTRSSTDTQYF.

This clonotype was found many times. V usage is TRBV12-3 or TRBV12-4 and J usage is TRBJ2-3, with 9 nucleotides matching TRBD2. V was clipped by 6 bases and J by 2 bases; unmatched bases: 9. The length of the CDR3 is 16 residues. DNA of the CDR3: TGTGCCAGCAGGGGATCCCGACTAGCGGACACAGATACGCAGTATTTT. Translation: CASRGSRLADTDTQYF.

This clonotype was found many times. The chain couples TRBV12-3 or TRBV12-4 to TRBJ1-1; no reliable D call. With 5 bases removed from V and 4 bases from J, the gap between germline ends came to 14 bases. This CDR3 is 14 amino acids long. The CDR3, as DNA: TGTGCCAGCAGTCAGGCGGGGATAGGCACTGAAGCTTTCTTT. This codes for CASSQAGIGTEAFF.

This clonotype was picked up many times. V and J are TRBV3-1 and TRBJ1-1; D gene uncertain. The CDR3 is 13 amino acids. The germline V and J ends were trimmed by 8 bases and 4 bases, with 14 bases remaining between them. Germline values: CDR1 LGHDT, CDR2 YNNKEL (reference sequence). As DNA, the CDR3 is TGTGCCAGCGGGTCCTTATCGGGCACTGAAGCTTTCTTT. Protein product: CASGSLSGTEAFF.

The sample holds a few counts of this clonotype. The chain joins TRBV6-1 to TRBJ2-7; D remains ambiguous. V lost 6 bases and J lost 0, with 12 bases in between. The germline gives CDR1 MNHNS, CDR2 SASEGT. The CDR3 length is 14 residues. CDR3 residues: CASSHGPSSYEQYF. The CDR3 DNA reads TGTGCCAGCAGCCACGGTCCGAGCTCCTACGAGCAGTACTTC.

This clonotype was found many times. The chain is built from TRBV20-1 and TRBJ2-1; TRBD2 aligns across 14 bases. The ends lost 3 bases at V and 6 bases at J; junction bases unmatched: 19. This CDR3 comprises 20 residues. Germline V gene sequence: CDR1 DFQATT, CDR2 SNEGSKA (reference sequence). The CDR3 nucleotides are TGCAGTGCTAGCGGGACATCGGGACTAGCGGGAGTTATTACAGGCAATGAGCAGTTCTTC. It codes for CSASGTSGLAGVITGNEQFF.

This clonotype appeared a few times. The rearrangement uses TRBV19 and TRBJ1-1, with D perhaps matching TRBD1 (6 bases). The CDR3 is 15 amino acids. The V end was cut by 6 bases, the J end by 0 bases, with 14 bases between. Germline V gene lookup returns CDR1 LNHDA and CDR2 SQIVND (reference sequence). This chain's CDR3 is CASRGQQSMNTEAFF. The CDR3, as DNA: TGTGCCAGTAGGGGACAACAAAGCATGAACACTGAAGCTTTCTTT. The entire variable domain, with the rest obtained from reference TRBV19 and TRBJ1-1, is as follows: DGGITQSPKYLFRKEGQNVTLSCEQNLNHDAMYWYRQDPGQGLRLIYYSQIVNDFQKGDIAEGYSVSREKKESFPLTVTSAQKNPTAFYLCASRGQQSMNTEAFFGQGTRLTVV.

The rearrangement uses TRBV24-1 and TRBJ2-2; 8 bases are shared with TRBD2. Germline V gives CDR1 KGHDR, CDR2 SFDVKD. The CDR3 consists of 16 residues. The V and J ends lost 5 bases and 4 bases, in that order; junction bases with no gene match: 8. CDR3 sequence (DNA): TGTGCCACCAGTGCCCCCAGCGGGAGTGGCACCGGGGAGCTGTTTTTT. Encoded protein: CATSAPSGSGTGELFF.

In its sample, this clonotype was seen a few times. The chain employs TRBV20-1 and TRBJ1-1; possibly TRBD1 for D (5 bases). Germline CDR1 is DFQATT and CDR2 is SNEGSKA (reference sequence). Trimming pared 6 bases from V and 8 bases from J, leaving 19 bases between. The length of the CDR3 is 13 residues. In nucleotides, the CDR3 is TGCAGTGCGAGTCCCCCGGGACGGCACGAAGCTTTCTTT. The encoded protein is CSASPPGRHEAFF.

The chain uses TRBV7-9 and TRBJ2-3; 12 bases fit TRBD2. V lost 4 bases, J lost 2 bases, and 4 bases stayed unmatched. Germline V lookup: CDR1 SEHNR, CDR2 FQNEAQ (reference sequence). This CDR3 spans 16 amino acids. The CDR3: CASSSGLAGNTDTQYF. The CDR3 DNA reads as TGTGCCAGCAGCTCCGGACTAGCGGGGAACACAGATACGCAGTATTTT.

This clonotype has at least ten counts. The chain carries TRBV20-1 and TRBJ2-1, with TRBD2 identical over 10 bases. CDR1 and CDR2 (germline): DFQATT, SNEGSKA (reference sequence). V shed 3 bases and J 6 bases; nucleotides not matched to a gene: 8. There are 15 residues in the CDR3. The CDR3 DNA sequence: TGCAGTGCTAGTTCACACTCTAGCGGGAGCAATGAGCAGTTCTTC. It is translated as CSASSHSSGSNEQFF.